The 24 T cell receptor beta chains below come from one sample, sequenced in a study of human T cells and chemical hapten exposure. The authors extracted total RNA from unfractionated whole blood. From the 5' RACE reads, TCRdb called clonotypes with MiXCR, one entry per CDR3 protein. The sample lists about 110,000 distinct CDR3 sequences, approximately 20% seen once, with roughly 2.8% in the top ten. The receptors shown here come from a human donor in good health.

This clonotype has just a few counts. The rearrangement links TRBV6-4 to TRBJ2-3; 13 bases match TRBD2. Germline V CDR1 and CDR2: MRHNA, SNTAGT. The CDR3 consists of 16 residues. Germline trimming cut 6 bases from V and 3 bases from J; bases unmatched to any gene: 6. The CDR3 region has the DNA TGTGCCAGCAGCTGGACTAGCGGGAGTGGAACAGATACGCAGTATTTT. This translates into CASSWTSGSGTDTQYF.

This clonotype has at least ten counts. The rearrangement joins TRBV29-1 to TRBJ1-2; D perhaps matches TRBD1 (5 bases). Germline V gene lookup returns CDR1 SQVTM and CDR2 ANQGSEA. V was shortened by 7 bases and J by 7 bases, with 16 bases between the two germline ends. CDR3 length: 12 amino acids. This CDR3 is CSAGGGGGGYTF. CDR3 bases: TGCAGCGCCGGTGGTGGCGGGGGTGGCTACACCTTC. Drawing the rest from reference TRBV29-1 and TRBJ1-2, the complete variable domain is SAVISQKPSRDICQRGTSLTIQCQVDSQVTMMFWYRQQPGQSLTLIATANQGSEATYESGFVIDKFPISRPNLTFSTLTVSNMSPEDSSIYLCSAGGGGGGYTFGSGTRLTVV.

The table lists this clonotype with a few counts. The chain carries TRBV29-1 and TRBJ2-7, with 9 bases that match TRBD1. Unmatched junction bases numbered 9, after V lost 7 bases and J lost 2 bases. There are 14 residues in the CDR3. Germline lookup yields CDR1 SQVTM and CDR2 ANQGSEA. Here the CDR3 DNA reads TGCAGCGCGTTGGGGACAGGGTCCGCCTACGAGCAGTACTTC. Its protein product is CSALGTGSAYEQYF.

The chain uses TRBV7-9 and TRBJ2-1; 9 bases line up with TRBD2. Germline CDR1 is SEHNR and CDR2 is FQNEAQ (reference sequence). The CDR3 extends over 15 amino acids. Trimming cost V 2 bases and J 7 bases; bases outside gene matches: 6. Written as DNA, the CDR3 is TGTGCCAGCAGCTTACGTGCTAGCGGGATAAATGAGCAGTTCTTC. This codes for CASSLRASGINEQFF.

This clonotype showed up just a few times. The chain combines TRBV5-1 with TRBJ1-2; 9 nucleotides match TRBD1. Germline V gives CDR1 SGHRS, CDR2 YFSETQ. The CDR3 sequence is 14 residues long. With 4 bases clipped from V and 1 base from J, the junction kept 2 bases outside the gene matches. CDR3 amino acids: CASSVGQGNYGYTF. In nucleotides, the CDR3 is TGCGCCAGCAGCGTGGGACAGGGTAACTATGGCTACACCTTC.

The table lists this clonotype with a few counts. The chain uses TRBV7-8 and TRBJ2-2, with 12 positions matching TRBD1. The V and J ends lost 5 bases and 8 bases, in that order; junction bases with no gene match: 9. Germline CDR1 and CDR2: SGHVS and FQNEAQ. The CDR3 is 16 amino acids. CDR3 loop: CASSTGTGGAGGELFF. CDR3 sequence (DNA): TGTGCCAGCAGCACCGGGACAGGGGGCGCAGGGGGGGAGCTGTTTTTT.

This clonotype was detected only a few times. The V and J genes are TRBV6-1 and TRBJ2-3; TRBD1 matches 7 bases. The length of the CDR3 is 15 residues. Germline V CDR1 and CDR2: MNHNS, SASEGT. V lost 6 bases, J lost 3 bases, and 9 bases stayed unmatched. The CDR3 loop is CASRTRQGLTDTQYF. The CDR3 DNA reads TGTGCCAGCAGAACTCGACAGGGTCTGACAGATACGCAGTATTTT.

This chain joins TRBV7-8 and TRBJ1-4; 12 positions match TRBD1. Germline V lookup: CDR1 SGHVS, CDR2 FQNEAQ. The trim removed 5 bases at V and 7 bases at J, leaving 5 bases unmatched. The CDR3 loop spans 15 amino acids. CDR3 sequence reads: CASSPGTGGGEKLFF. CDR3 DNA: TGTGCCAGCAGCCCAGGGACAGGGGGCGGTGAAAAACTGTTTTTT.

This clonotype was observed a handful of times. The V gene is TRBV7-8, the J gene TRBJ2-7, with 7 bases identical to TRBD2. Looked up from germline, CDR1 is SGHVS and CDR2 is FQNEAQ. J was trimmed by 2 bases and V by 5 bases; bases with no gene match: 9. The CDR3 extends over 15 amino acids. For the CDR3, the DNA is TGTGCCAGCAGCCCCCTTAGCGGGTTCACCTACGAGCAGTACTTC. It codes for CASSPLSGFTYEQYF. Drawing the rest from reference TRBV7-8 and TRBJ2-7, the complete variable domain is GAGVSQSPRYKVAKRGQDVALRCDPISGHVSLFWYQQALGQGPEFLTYFQNEAQLDKSGLPSDRFFAERPEGSVSTLKIQRTQQEDSAVYLCASSPLSGFTYEQYFGPGTRLTVT.

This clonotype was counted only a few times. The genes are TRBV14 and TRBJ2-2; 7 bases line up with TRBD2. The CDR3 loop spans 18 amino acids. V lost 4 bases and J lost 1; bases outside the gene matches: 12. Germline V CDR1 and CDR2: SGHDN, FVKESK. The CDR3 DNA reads TGTGCCAGCAGCCCCTACAAGGGCCTAGCGGTGAACACCGGGGAGCTGTTTTTT. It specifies CASSPYKGLAVNTGELFF.

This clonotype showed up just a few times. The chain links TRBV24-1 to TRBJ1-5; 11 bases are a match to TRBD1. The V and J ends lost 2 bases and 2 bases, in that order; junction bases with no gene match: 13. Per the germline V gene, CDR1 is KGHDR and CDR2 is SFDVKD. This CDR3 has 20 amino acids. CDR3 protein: CATSDCDFGTGGPCNQPQHF. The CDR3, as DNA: TGTGCCACCAGTGATTGCGATTTTGGGACAGGGGGGCCATGCAATCAGCCCCAGCATTTT.

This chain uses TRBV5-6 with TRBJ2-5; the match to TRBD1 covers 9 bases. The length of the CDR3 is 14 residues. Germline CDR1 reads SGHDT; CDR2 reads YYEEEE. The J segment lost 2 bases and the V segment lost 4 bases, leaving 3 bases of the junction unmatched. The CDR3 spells CASSQTGGQETQYF. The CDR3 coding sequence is TGTGCCAGCAGCCAGACAGGGGGGCAAGAGACCCAGTACTTC. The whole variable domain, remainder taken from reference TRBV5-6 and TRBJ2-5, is DAGVTQSPTHLIKTRGQQVTLRCSPKSGHDTVSWYQQALGQGPQFIFQYYEEEERQRGNFPDRFSGHQFPNYSSELNVNALLLGDSALYLCASSQTGGQETQYFGPGTRLLVL.

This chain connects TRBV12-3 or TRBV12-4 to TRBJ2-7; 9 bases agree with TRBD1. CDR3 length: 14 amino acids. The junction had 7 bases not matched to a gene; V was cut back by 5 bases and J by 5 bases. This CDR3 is CASSPGTGINEQYF. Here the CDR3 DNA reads TGTGCCAGCAGTCCCGGGACAGGGATCAACGAGCAGTACTTC.

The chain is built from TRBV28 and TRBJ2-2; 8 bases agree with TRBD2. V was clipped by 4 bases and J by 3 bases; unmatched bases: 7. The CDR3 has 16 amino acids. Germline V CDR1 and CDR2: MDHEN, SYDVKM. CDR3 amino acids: CASSWAGGRDTGELFF. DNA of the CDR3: TGTGCCAGCAGTTGGGCGGGGGGTCGGGACACCGGGGAGCTGTTTTTT. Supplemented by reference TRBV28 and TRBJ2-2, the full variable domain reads DVKVTQSSRYLVKRTGEKVFLECVQDMDHENMFWYRQDPGLGLRLIYFSYDVKMKEKGDIPEGYSVSREKKERFSLILESASTNQTSMYLCASSWAGGRDTGELFFGEGSRLTVL.

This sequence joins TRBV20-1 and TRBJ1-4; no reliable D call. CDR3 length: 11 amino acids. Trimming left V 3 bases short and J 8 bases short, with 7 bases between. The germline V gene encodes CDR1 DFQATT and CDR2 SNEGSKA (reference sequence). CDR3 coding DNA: TGCAGTGCTAGTATAAGAGAAAAACTGTTTTTT. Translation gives CSASIREKLFF.

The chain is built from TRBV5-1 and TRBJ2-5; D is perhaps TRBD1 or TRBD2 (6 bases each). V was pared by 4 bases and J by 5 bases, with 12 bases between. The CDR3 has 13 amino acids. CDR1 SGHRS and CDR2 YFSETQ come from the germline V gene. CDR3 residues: CASSGGLGETQYF. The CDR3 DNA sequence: TGCGCCAGCAGCGGGGGGCTGGGCGAGACCCAGTACTTC.

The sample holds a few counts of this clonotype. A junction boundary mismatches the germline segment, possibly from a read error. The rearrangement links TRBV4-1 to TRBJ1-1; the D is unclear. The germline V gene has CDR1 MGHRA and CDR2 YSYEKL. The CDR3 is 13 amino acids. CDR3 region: CASSQVPGTEAFF. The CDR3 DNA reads TGCGCCAGCAGTCAAGTTCCAGGCACTGAAGCTTTCTTT.

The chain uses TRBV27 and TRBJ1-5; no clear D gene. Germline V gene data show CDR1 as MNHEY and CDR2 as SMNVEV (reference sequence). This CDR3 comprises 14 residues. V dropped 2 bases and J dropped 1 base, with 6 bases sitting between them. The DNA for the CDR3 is TGTGCCAGCAGTTTAGGGTGGAGCAATCAGCCCCAGCATTTT. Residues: CASSLGWSNQPQHF.

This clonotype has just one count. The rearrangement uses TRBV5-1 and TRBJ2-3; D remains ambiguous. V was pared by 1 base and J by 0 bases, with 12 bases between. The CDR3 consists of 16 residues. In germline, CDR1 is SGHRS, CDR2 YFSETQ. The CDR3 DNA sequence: TGCGCCAGCAGCTTGTGGGCGGAGAGAAGCACAGATACGCAGTATTTT. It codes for CASSLWAERSTDTQYF. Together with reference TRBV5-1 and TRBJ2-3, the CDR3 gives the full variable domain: KAGVTQTPRYLIKTRGQQVTLSCSPISGHRSVSWYQQTPGQGLQFLFEYFSETQRNKGNFPGRFSGRQFSNSRSEMNVSTLELGDSALYLCASSLWAERSTDTQYFGPGTRLTVL.

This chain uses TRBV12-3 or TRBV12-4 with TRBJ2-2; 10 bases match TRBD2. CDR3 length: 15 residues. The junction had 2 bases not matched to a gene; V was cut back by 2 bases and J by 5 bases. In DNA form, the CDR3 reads TGTGCCAGCAGTTTACTAGCGGGAGCGACCGGGGAGCTGTTTTTT. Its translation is CASSLLAGATGELFF.

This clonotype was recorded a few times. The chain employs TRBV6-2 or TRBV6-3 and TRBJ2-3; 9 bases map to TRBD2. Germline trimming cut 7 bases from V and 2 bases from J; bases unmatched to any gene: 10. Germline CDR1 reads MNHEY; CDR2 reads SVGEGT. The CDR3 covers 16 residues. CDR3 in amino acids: CASTSPSSGNTDTQYF. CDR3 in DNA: TGTGCCAGCACTTCCCCATCTAGCGGGAACACAGATACGCAGTATTTT.

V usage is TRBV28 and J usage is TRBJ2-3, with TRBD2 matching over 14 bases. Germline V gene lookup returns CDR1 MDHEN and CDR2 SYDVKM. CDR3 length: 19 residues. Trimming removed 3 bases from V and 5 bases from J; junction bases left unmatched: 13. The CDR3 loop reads CASSFRQPGLAGDVDTQYF. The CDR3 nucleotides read TGTGCCAGCAGTTTCCGGCAGCCGGGACTAGCGGGAGACGTAGATACGCAGTATTTT.

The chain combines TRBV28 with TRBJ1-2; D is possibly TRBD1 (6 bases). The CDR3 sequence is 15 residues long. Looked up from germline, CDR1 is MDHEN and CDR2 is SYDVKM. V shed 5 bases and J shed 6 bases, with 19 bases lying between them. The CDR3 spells CASSPTGLLNNGYTF. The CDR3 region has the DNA TGTGCCAGCAGTCCTACAGGGCTACTAAACAATGGCTACACCTTC.

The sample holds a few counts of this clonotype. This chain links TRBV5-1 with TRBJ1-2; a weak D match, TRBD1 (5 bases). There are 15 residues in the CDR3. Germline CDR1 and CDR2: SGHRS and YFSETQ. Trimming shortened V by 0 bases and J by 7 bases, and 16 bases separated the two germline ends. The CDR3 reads CASSLDVSGIGGYTF. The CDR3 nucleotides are TGCGCCAGCAGCTTGGATGTTTCAGGGATCGGTGGCTACACCTTC.